Each of the 22 T cell receptor beta chains below was sequenced from the same sample in a study of shared clonotypes between healthy human individuals. Assay used: immunoSEQ multiplex PCR; TCRdb lists only in-frame clones, some missing. The sample contains 180,000 or so clones, 85% to 95% of which appear only once. Material: naive CD4+ T cells sorted from blood. The subset was: CD45RA+ positively selected. The receptors originated from a woman in her twenties or thirties in good health.

This chain connects TRBV21-1 to TRBJ1-1; the table's D call, TRBD1, has no DNA check behind it. TRBV21-1 is flagged as a pseudogene. The CDR3 is made up of 13 amino acids. The CDR3 loop reads CATLFTGNTEAFF. The CDR3 DNA follows: TGTGCCACCCTTTTTACAGGGAACACTGAAGCTTTCTTT.

The V call is TRBV6-6, the J call TRBJ1-2; 8 bases map to TRBD1. The CDR3 totals 13 residues. After removal of 7 bases from V and 3 bases from J, the junction contained 4 bases not matched to a gene. Looked up from germline, CDR1 is MNHNY and CDR2 is SVGAGI (reference sequence). The CDR3 here is CASTLTGDYGYTF. CDR3 DNA: TGTGCCAGCACCCTGACAGGGGACTATGGCTACACCTTC.

This clone appeared once. J is TRBJ1-2 and V is TRBV6-1; weak D call: TRBD1 (6 bases). Trimming removed 1 base from V and 8 bases from J, with 29 bases in between. Germline assignment: CDR1 MNHNS and CDR2 SASEGT. The CDR3 is 19 amino acids. The CDR3: CASSEGLDRILSDAWGYTF. The CDR3 region has the DNA TGTGCCAGCAGTGAAGGGTTGGACAGAATTTTATCCGATGCTTGGGGCTACACCTTC.

The V call is TRBV10-3, the J call TRBJ2-7; D is undetermined. V was pared by 10 bases and J by 6 bases, with 25 bases between. The CDR3 is made up of 15 amino acids. Germline values: CDR1 ENHRY, CDR2 SYGVKD. The CDR3 loop reads CASRSGVAAYSEQYF. CDR3 coding DNA: TGTGCCAGCCGATCTGGTGTCGCGGCCTATTCCGAGCAGTACTTC.

CDR3 residues: CASRNTGGHEQYF. CDR3 coding DNA: TGTGCCAGCAGAAATACAGGGGGCCACGAGCAGTACTTC. The chain carries TRBV7-9 and TRBJ2-7, with 9 bases lining up with TRBD1. In germline, CDR1 is SEHNR, CDR2 FQNEAQ (reference sequence). CDR3 length: 13 residues. V shed 6 bases, J shed 5 bases, and the junction held 5 bases outside the gene matches.

The chain couples TRBV11-3 to TRBJ2-5; either TRBD1 or TRBD2 may supply D (5 bases each). The J call is doubtful: the DNA matches TRBJ2-7 better. Germline V gene lookup returns CDR1 SGHNT and CDR2 YENEEA. The CDR3 is made up of 14 amino acids. DNA of the CDR3: TGTGCCAGCAGCTTATCGGGGACCTCCTACGAGCAGTACTTC. It is translated as CASSLSGTSYEQYF.

The chain's CDR3 is CASSHTHVDEQFF. The DNA of the CDR3 is TGTGCCAGCAGCCATACTCACGTCGATGAGCAGTTCTTC. This chain connects TRBV4-2 to TRBJ2-1; D uncertain. This CDR3 has 13 residues. Germline V gives CDR1 LGHNA, CDR2 YNFKEQ. Trimming took 3 bases from V and 8 from J, leaving 11 bases between them.

This chain uses TRBV27 with TRBJ1-5; a weak D match, TRBD1 (5 bases). Looked up from germline, CDR1 is MNHEY and CDR2 is SMNVEV (reference sequence). The ends were cut back, 5 bases at V and 1 base at J, with 12 bases in the middle. The CDR3 runs to 15 residues. The CDR3 is CASSAATGSNQPQHF. CDR3 bases: TGTGCCAGCAGTGCGGCCACAGGAAGCAATCAGCCCCAGCATTTT.

The genes are TRBV4-1 and TRBJ1-4; perhaps TRBD1 as D (6 bases). This CDR3 spans 15 amino acids. Trimming took off 4 bases at V and 2 bases at J, with 11 bases between the two ends. Germline V gene sequence: CDR1 MGHRA, CDR2 YSYEKL. CDR3 sequence (DNA): TGCGCCAGCAGCCCCCCGGGACATACTAATGAAAAACTGTTTTTT. Its translation is CASSPPGHTNEKLFF.

The chain joins TRBV9 to TRBJ2-7; D is perhaps TRBD1 (5 bases). Germline CDR1 reads SGDLS; CDR2 reads YYNGEE. Trimming left V 0 bases short and J 3 bases short, with 10 bases between. CDR3 size: 14 residues. CDR3 sequence: CASSVVPGNYEQYF. DNA of the CDR3: TGTGCCAGCAGCGTAGTCCCAGGGAACTACGAGCAGTACTTC.

The chain couples TRBV5-4 to TRBJ2-7, with D hard to call. The germline V gene has CDR1 SGHNT and CDR2 YYREEE (reference sequence). Trimming shortened V by 9 bases and J by 4 bases, and 11 bases separated the two germline ends. The CDR3 spans 11 residues. CDR3 sequence (DNA): TGTGCCACTTCTGAATCGTACGAGCAGTACTTC. Translating it yields CATSESYEQYF.

V is TRBV5-1 and J is TRBJ2-2; D is uncertain. CDR3 size: 16 residues. CDR1 and CDR2 from the germline V gene are SGHRS and YFSETQ. Trimming pared 3 bases from V and 0 bases from J, leaving 12 bases between. In nucleotides, the CDR3 is TGCGCCAGCAGCTATGATGGCTCCGCGAACACCGGGGAGCTGTTTTTT. Protein sequence: CASSYDGSANTGELFF.

The chain is built from TRBV28 and TRBJ2-7; 9 bases align to TRBD1. The CDR3 contains 14 residues. CDR1 is MDHEN and CDR2 is SYDVKM in the germline V gene. V shed 5 bases and J 4 bases; nucleotides not matched to a gene: 6. Here the CDR3 DNA reads TGTGCCAGCAGTACGGGACAGGGAGGTTACGAGCAGTACTTC. This gives the protein CASSTGQGGYEQYF.

The rearrangement uses TRBV19 and TRBJ2-3; D is uncertain. Germline V gives CDR1 LNHDA, CDR2 SQIVND (reference sequence). V was shortened by 3 bases and J by 1 base, with 8 bases between the two germline ends. This CDR3 has 14 amino acids. The CDR3 reads CASSMGGRTDTQYF. DNA of the CDR3: TGTGCCAGTAGTATGGGCGGCCGCACAGATACGCAGTATTTT.

V usage is TRBV29-1 and J usage is TRBJ1-4; D unresolved. This CDR3 is 15 amino acids long. The germline V and J ends were trimmed by 7 bases and 7 bases, with 22 bases remaining between them. CDR1 is SQVTM, CDR2 ANQGSEA, per germline. CDR3 DNA: TGCAGCGCCGTGGAGGAGGCAGCCTTGGGTGAAAAACTGTTTTTT. This encodes CSAVEEAALGEKLFF. The variable domain in full, completed from reference TRBV29-1 and TRBJ1-4, reads SAVISQKPSRDICQRGTSLTIQCQVDSQVTMMFWYRQQPGQSLTLIATANQGSEATYESGFVIDKFPISRPNLTFSTLTVSNMSPEDSSIYLCSAVEEAALGEKLFFGSGTQLSVL.

The rearrangement uses TRBV7-6 and TRBJ1-2, with a tentative D call TRBD1 (5 bases). The germline V and J ends were trimmed by 7 bases and 1 base, with 13 bases remaining between them. The germline CDR1 and CDR2 sequences are SGHVS and FNYEAQ. This CDR3 comprises 14 residues. The CDR3 region has the DNA TGTGCCAGCACCCCCGGGGGAGTTAACTATGGCTACACCTTC. This gives the protein CASTPGGVNYGYTF.

The chain recombines TRBV19 with TRBJ2-7, with 8 bases fitting TRBD2. Trimming removed 3 bases from V and 5 bases from J; junction bases left unmatched: 6. Germline loops: CDR1 LNHDA, CDR2 SQIVND (reference sequence). This CDR3 comprises 14 residues. The CDR3 nucleotides are TGTGCCAGTAGTATCCTAGCGGGTCCCCACGAGCAGTACTTC. It yields the protein CASSILAGPHEQYF.

This clone was picked up one time. This sequence joins TRBV10-3 and TRBJ2-5, with D unresolved. The tail of the sequence fits TRBJ2-7 better, so the J call may be wrong. Germline V lookup: CDR1 ENHRY, CDR2 SYGVKD. This CDR3 has 14 amino acids. In nucleotides, the CDR3 is TGTGCCATCAGTGAGTACTGGATAGCCTACGAGCAGTACTTC. This sequence encodes CAISEYWIAYEQYF.

The chain is built from TRBV28 and TRBJ2-2; 9 bases align to TRBD1. V lost 4 bases to trimming and J lost 8 bases; unmatched junction nucleotides: 8. Germline CDR1 reads MDHEN; CDR2 reads SYDVKM. This CDR3 spans 15 amino acids. The CDR3 protein is CASSSLGTGSGELFF. The DNA of the CDR3 is TGTGCCAGCAGTTCACTCGGGACAGGGTCTGGGGAGCTGTTTTTT.

This clone was observed a few times. V and J are TRBV2 and TRBJ2-7, with 13 bases matching TRBD2. This CDR3 contains 13 residues. Germline V gene lookup returns CDR1 SNHLY and CDR2 FYNNEI. J gave up 4 bases and V 9 bases, and 3 bases lay outside the gene matches. The CDR3 nucleotides are TGTGCCAGTCGACTAGCGGGAGGTTACGAGCAGTACTTC. Protein: CASRLAGGYEQYF.

This clone was detected only once. V usage is TRBV28 and J usage is TRBJ2-7; D unresolved. The germline V gene encodes CDR1 MDHEN and CDR2 SYDVKM. The germline V and J ends were trimmed by 7 bases and 2 bases, with 12 bases remaining between them. The CDR3 contains 13 residues. The CDR3 DNA reads TGTGCCAGCAATCCGGCCACACCCTACGAGCAGTACTTC. It is translated as CASNPATPYEQYF.

The V gene is TRBV4-1, the J gene TRBJ2-5, with D perhaps TRBD2 (6 bases). The J call is doubtful: the DNA matches TRBJ2-7 better. Germline V gives CDR1 MGHRA, CDR2 YSYEKL. The CDR3 has 16 amino acids. CDR3 DNA sequence: TGCGCCAGCAGCCAAGTACCCGGGAGTAGGTCCTACGAGCAGTACTTC. This encodes CASSQVPGSRSYEQYF.